The clone carrying this TCR beta chain appeared a single time. Its matching antigen is unknown. Germline V lookup: CDR1 MRHNA, CDR2 SNTAGT. The V segment lost 10 bases and the J segment 7 bases; nucleotides outside the gene matches: 5. The CDR3 loop spans 12 amino acids. The data were taken from a study of monozygotic twins with cystic fibrosis. Study background: With about 15 PCR cycles, barcoded libraries came from three micrograms of fragmented DNA. Findings and caveats of the study: In this small cohort, shared CDR3 numbers showed no association with age, concordance or disease severity. J usage was most co-twin-similar in 8 of 16 pairs, V in 13. Unrelated CF individuals shared fewer identical clonotypes than monozygotic CF twins.

The repertoire was sequenced with immunoSEQ multiplex PCR; TCRdb's copy has only in-frame clones and lacks some. Of tens of thousands of clones listed, under 90% are singletons. Sequenced sample: blood. This clonotype was sampled from a girl aged 2 to 9 with cystic fibrosis. V gene TRBV6-4 combines with J gene TRBJ2-1; 9 bases are a match to TRBD1. The CDR3 DNA sequence: TGTGCCACCGCACAGGGGGCGAATGAGCAGTTCTTC. This translates into CATAQGANEQFF.